This TCR beta chain is from a study of cytomegalovirus exposure and HLA in healthy donors. Findings and limits, study-wide: Prior analysis indicated that the majority of TCR beta V segments exhibited productivity approximately 90% or approximately 30% of the time. Association of 15,000 to 20,000 TCR beta sequences with HLA alleles was found at 0.05 false discovery rate in a later analysis. V- and J-gene trimming of TCR beta was linked (in a later analysis) to a missense DCLRE1C variant.

About this clone itself: No antigen is known for it.

It was with 60 Vbeta and 13 Jbeta primers that the PCR ran. Here immunoSEQ multiplex PCR was the method, and the copy in TCRdb shows in-frame clones only, minus some. The sample shows about 120,000 clones, 65% to 80% of them seen only once. Sampled while nominally healthy, donors likely had unrecorded immune exposures. This CDR3 spans 13 amino acids. In germline, CDR1 is SGHDN, CDR2 FVKESK. The V and J ends lost 0 bases and 11 bases respectively, with 13 bases between them. The sequenced material came from PBMCs. The chain links TRBV14 to TRBJ1-1; D not resolved. The sequence came from a female donor in good health and CMV-seronegative. For the CDR3, the DNA is TGTGCCAGCAGCCAAGATTACAGCCTCAGCGCTTTCTTT. It translates to CASSQDYSLSAFF.